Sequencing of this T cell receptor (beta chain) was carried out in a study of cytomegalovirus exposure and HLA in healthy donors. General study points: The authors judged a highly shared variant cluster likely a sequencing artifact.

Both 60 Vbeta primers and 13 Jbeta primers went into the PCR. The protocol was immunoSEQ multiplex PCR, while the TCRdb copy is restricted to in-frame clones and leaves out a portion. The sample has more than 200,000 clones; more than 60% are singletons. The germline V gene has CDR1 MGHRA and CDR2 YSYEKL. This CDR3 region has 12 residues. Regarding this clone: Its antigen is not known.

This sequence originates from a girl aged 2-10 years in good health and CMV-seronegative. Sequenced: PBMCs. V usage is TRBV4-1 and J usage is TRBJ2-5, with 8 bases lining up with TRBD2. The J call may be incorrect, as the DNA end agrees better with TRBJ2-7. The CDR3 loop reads CASSPGGDEQYF. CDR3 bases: TGCGCCAGCAGTCCCGGGGGGGACGAGCAGTACTTC.